A selection of T cell receptor beta chains follows, all from one sample in a study of T cell responses to AZD1222 COVID-19 vaccine. TCRdb's copy holds only in-frame clones and misses some; the assay was immunoSEQ multiplex PCR. The repertoire holds 120,000 or so clones, with 92% as singletons. The starting material was peripheral blood, obtained on day 0 of AZD1222 vaccination. All receptors derive from an adult in good health. Each CDR3 is given with its conserved first and last residue. A D gene is named only where the DNA matches it firmly. Not every row has a clone size; where given, it reads once, few, many or a size class.

J gene | V gene | D gene | clone size | CDR3 protein | CDR3 DNA
TRBJ1-5 | TRBV19 | TRBD1 | . | CASSIGTGRDNQPQHF | TGTGCCAGTAGTATTGGGACAGGGAGGGACAATCAGCCCCAGCATTTT
TRBJ1-3 | TRBV7-9 | . | . | CASSLAAGSLVSGNTIYF | TGTGCCAGCAGCTTAGCGGCCGGCAGCTTAGTCTCTGGAAACACCATATATTTT
TRBJ1-5 | TRBV28 | TRBD1 | . | CASSLDRGMDF | TGTGCCAGCAGTCTAGACAGGGGAATGGATTTT
TRBJ2-7 | TRBV30 | . | . | CAWSVVYEQYF | TGTGCCTGGAGTGTCGTCTACGAGCAGTACTTC
TRBJ2-1 | TRBV27 | . | once | CASSLGGGEGNEQFF | TGTGCCAGCAGTTTAGGGGGGGGCGAAGGCAATGAGCAGTTCTTC
TRBJ2-5 | TRBV27 | . | . | CASHPGHLEWLRETQYF | TGTGCCAGCCATCCGGGACACCTTGAGTGGTTACGAGAGACCCAGTACTTC
TRBJ1-1 | TRBV2 | . | . | CATKNQEQAFF | TGTGCCACCAAAAATCAGGAACAAGCTTTCTTT
TRBJ1-1 | TRBV9 | TRBD1 | . | CASSVESGQGGNTEAFF | TGTGCCAGCAGCGTAGAGTCGGGACAGGGCGGGAACACTGAAGCTTTCTTT
TRBJ1-2 | TRBV3-1/TRBV3-2 | . | . | CASSHGRVNGYTF | TGTGCCAGCAGCCATGGTAGGGTAAATGGCTACACCTTC
TRBJ2-1 | TRBV5-6 | TRBD2 | . | CASTLDIGTSGSNEQFF | TGTGCCAGCACTTTGGACATCGGGACTAGCGGGAGCAATGAGCAGTTCTTC
TRBJ1-1 | TRBV30 | . | . | CAWAGSGTEAFF | TGTGCCTGGGCAGGGAGTGGCACTGAAGCTTTCTTT
TRBJ1-6 | TRBV6-5 | . | . | CASSYDGGNNSPLHF | TGTGCCAGCAGTTACGACGGGGGAAATAATTCACCCCTCCACTTT
TRBJ1-6 | TRBV25-1 | . | . | CASALSEHNSPLHF | TGTGCCAGCGCCTTGAGCGAACATAATTCACCCCTCCACTTT
TRBJ2-2 | TRBV29-1 | . | . | CSVEDLRRELFF | TGCAGCGTTGAAGATCTCAGGCGGGAGCTGTTTTTT
TRBJ2-3 | TRBV5-1 | . | . | CASSLEANRVDTQYF | TGCGCCAGCAGCTTGGAGGCTAACAGGGTAGATACGCAGTATTTT
TRBJ1-2 | TRBV9 | TRBD1 | . | CASSVAGQGWNGYTF | TGTGCCAGCAGCGTAGCTGGACAGGGTTGGAATGGCTACACCTTC
TRBJ2-7 | TRBV27 | . | . | CASVGRRVEYYEQYF | TGTGCCAGCGTGGGGAGGCGAGTCGAATACTACGAGCAGTACTTC
TRBJ1-2 | TRBV19 | TRBD1 | . | CASSRTGANYGYTF | TGTGCCAGTAGTAGGACAGGGGCGAACTATGGCTACACCTTC
TRBJ1-6 | TRBV5-1 | . | . | CASSLFSPGSYNSPLHF | TGCGCCAGCAGCTTGTTTTCCCCGGGATCTTATAATTCACCCCTCCACTTT
TRBJ1-5 | TRBV9 | . | . | CASSVGGLSNQPQHF | TGTGCCAGCAGCGTAGGGGGGCTTAGCAATCAGCCCCAGCATTTT
TRBJ1-3 | TRBV19 | . | . | CASSIEQRSSGNTIYF | TGTGCCAGTAGTATAGAACAGCGAAGCTCTGGAAACACCATATATTTT
TRBJ2-7 | TRBV24-1 | TRBD1 | . | CATSRPGQGSDEQYF | TGTGCCACCTCCCGGCCGGGACAGGGGAGCGACGAGCAGTACTTC
TRBJ1-2 | TRBV3-1/TRBV3-2 | . | . | CASSYTVRTPYGYTF | TGTGCCAGCAGCTACACGGTCCGTACCCCCTATGGCTACACCTTC
TRBJ2-3 | TRBV11-3 | TRBD2 | . | CASSLLAAPDTQYF | TGTGCCAGCAGCTTACTAGCGGCCCCGGATACGCAGTATTTT
TRBJ2-5 | TRBV7-3 | . | . | CASSLTGTPPETQYF | TGTGCCAGCAGCCTAACCGGGACTCCTCCAGAGACCCAGTACTTC
TRBJ2-3 | TRBV24-1 | . | . | CATSDRARTDTQYF | TGTGCCACCAGTGACAGGGCCCGCACAGATACGCAGTATTTT
TRBJ2-5 | TRBV24-1 | . | . | CATSDSNLWGTQYF | TGTGCCACCAGTGATAGTAATCTGTGGGGGACCCAGTACTTC
TRBJ1-2 | TRBV15 | . | . | CATSRDRGSYGYTF | TGTGCCACCAGCAGAGATCGGGGAAGTTATGGCTACACCTTC
TRBJ2-7 | TRBV29-1 | TRBD2 | . | CSAPGLAGEQYF | TGCAGCGCACCGGGACTAGCAGGCGAGCAGTACTTC
TRBJ2-7 | TRBV30 | . | . | CAWSVTGSYEQYF | TGTGCCTGGAGTGTTACAGGCTCCTACGAGCAGTACTTC
TRBJ1-1 | TRBV18 | . | once | CASSPPSRTGSEAFF | TGTGCCAGCTCACCACCGAGTCGCACAGGGTCGGAAGCTTTCTTT
TRBJ1-5 | TRBV6-5 | . | . | CASTEGGVQPQHF | TGTGCCAGCACCGAGGGGGGAGTTCAGCCCCAGCATTTT
TRBJ2-3 | TRBV4-1 | . | . | CASSQDLRLFGTDTQYF | TGCGCCAGCAGCCAAGATCTTCGGTTATTTGGCACAGATACGCAGTATTTT
TRBJ2-7 | TRBV27 | . | . | CASSFAGGYEQYF | TGTGCCAGCAGTTTTGCTGGGGGGTACGAGCAGTACTTC
TRBJ2-4 | TRBV4-1 | . | . | CASSQEGTAKNIQYF | TGCGCCAGCAGCCAAGAAGGGACCGCCAAAAACATTCAGTACTTC
TRBJ2-2 | TRBV30 | . | . | CARRGFGELFF | TGTGCCCGGAGGGGGTTCGGGGAGCTGTTTTTT
TRBJ2-7 | TRBV7-9 | TRBD1 | . | CASSLGQGVIYEQYF | TGTGCCAGCAGCTTGGGACAGGGGGTAATTTACGAGCAGTACTTC
TRBJ2-7 | TRBV30 | . | . | CAWSAGGGWEQYF | TGTGCCTGGAGTGCCGGGGGCGGATGGGAGCAGTACTTC
TRBJ2-2 | TRBV21-1 | . | . | CASSKDPNTGELFF | TGTGCCAGCAGCAAAGATCCGAACACCGGGGAGCTGTTTTTT
TRBJ2-5 | TRBV4-1 | . | . | CASSQVEGQETQYF | TGCGCCAGCAGCCAAGTGGAAGGACAAGAGACCCAGTACTTC
TRBJ2-1 | TRBV27 | TRBD2 | . | CASSFLTSGSTPYNEQFF | TGTGCCAGCAGTTTCCTGACTAGCGGCTCTACCCCCTACAATGAGCAGTTCTTC
TRBJ2-2 | TRBV30 | . | . | CAWTPVNTGELFF | TGTGCCTGGACCCCGGTGAACACCGGGGAGCTGTTTTTT
TRBJ1-2 | TRBV7-8 | . | . | CASSLWSYSGAGGYTF | TGTGCCAGCAGCTTATGGAGTTACTCAGGGGCTGGTGGCTACACCTTC
TRBJ1-1 | TRBV24-1 | . | . | CATSDPRAPEAFF | TGTGCCACCAGTGACCCCCGAGCCCCTGAAGCTTTCTTT
TRBJ2-7 | TRBV15 | TRBD1 | . | CATSGWTGGGYEQYF | TGTGCCACCAGCGGATGGACAGGGGGAGGCTACGAGCAGTACTTC
TRBJ1-1 | TRBV7-9 | TRBD1 | . | CASSMTGGFTEAFF | TGTGCCAGCAGCATGACAGGGGGATTTACTGAAGCTTTCTTT
TRBJ1-4 | TRBV5-8 | TRBD1 | . | CASSLGSGTGDEKLFF | TGTGCCAGCAGCTTGGGGTCGGGGACAGGGGACGAAAAACTGTTTTTT
TRBJ2-6 | TRBV5-1 | . | . | CASSPTDSGANVLTF | TGCGCCAGCAGCCCCACTGACTCTGGGGCCAACGTCCTGACTTTC
TRBJ2-1 | TRBV12-3/TRBV12-4 | . | . | CASRYSYNEQFF | TGTGCCAGCAGATACTCCTACAATGAGCAGTTCTTC
TRBJ1-2 | TRBV30 | . | . | CAWSPSTRDTKADNYGYTF | TGTGCCTGGAGTCCTTCAACCCGGGACACCAAGGCCGACAACTATGGCTACACCTTC
TRBJ2-1 | TRBV29-1 | . | . | CSVSALTYNEQFF | TGCAGCGTGTCAGCGTTAACCTACAATGAGCAGTTCTTC
TRBJ2-2 | TRBV7-2 | . | . | CASNLAGRGTGELFF | TGTGCCAGCAATCTGGCGGGGAGGGGGACCGGGGAGCTGTTTTTT
TRBJ1-3 | TRBV2 | . | . | CASSEPWRSGNTIYF | TGTGCCAGCAGTGAACCGTGGAGGTCTGGAAACACCATATATTTT
TRBJ1-4 | TRBV6-6 | TRBD1 | . | CASRFDRGFEKLFF | TGTGCCAGCAGATTCGACAGGGGATTTGAAAAACTGTTTTTT
TRBJ1-1 | TRBV10-3 | TRBD1 | . | CAISESTGGRTEAFF | TGTGCCATCAGTGAGTCTACAGGGGGGAGAACTGAAGCTTTCTTT
TRBJ2-3 | TRBV19 | . | . | CATSRVPGDTQYF | TGTGCCACCTCCCGGGTCCCTGGAGATACGCAGTATTTT
TRBJ1-6 | TRBV5-6 | . | once | CASSSAGRGAVVPLHF | TGTGCCAGCAGCTCCGCGGGTAGGGGCGCCGTCGTCCCCCTCCACTTT
TRBJ2-7 | TRBV11-2 | TRBD2 | . | CASSSSGSALHTPYEQYF | TGTGCCAGCAGCTCTAGCGGGAGTGCCCTCCACACTCCCTACGAGCAGTACTTC
TRBJ2-7 | TRBV28 | . | . | CASSPEGSTLSYEQYF | TGTGCCAGCAGTCCGGAAGGCAGCACGCTCTCCTACGAGCAGTACTTC
TRBJ1-2 | TRBV5-6 | . | . | CASSFSSYSYGYTF | TGTGCCAGCAGCTTCTCCTCTTACTCCTATGGCTACACCTTC